The source of this TCR beta chain is a study of blood T cell repertoires in COVID-19. Only in-frame clones appear in the TCRdb table, and some are missing; sequencing was by immunoSEQ multiplex PCR. The sample includes approximately 230,000 clones, around nine tenths seen only once; the top ten take 2% to 2.5%. The sample consisted of peripheral blood. This receptor was taken from a middle-aged woman who had recovered from COVID-19.

The CDR3 region has the DNA TGTGCCACCAGCAGAGAGTCGGGGATGGGTGAAAAACTGTTTTTT. It encodes CATSRESGMGEKLFF. This sequence joins TRBV15 and TRBJ1-4; D unclear. V dropped 0 bases and J dropped 7 bases, with 12 bases sitting between them. This CDR3 has 15 residues. The germline V gene encodes CDR1 LNHNV and CDR2 YYDKDF (reference sequence). The entire variable domain, with the rest obtained from reference TRBV15 and TRBJ1-4, is as follows: DAMVIQNPRYQVTQFGKPVTLSCSQTLNHNVMYWYQQKSSQAPKLLFHYYDKDFNNEADTPDNFQSRRPNTSFCFLDIRSPGLGDTAMYLCATSRESGMGEKLFFGSGTQLSVL.